The clone carrying this TCR beta chain was counted a few times. Its cognate antigen is unknown. V trimming: 5 bases; J trimming: 0 bases; junction bases outside the gene matches: 6. Germline lookup yields CDR1 SGHRS and CDR2 YFSETQ. CDR3 size: 16 residues. Assay: immunoSEQ multiplex PCR; the TCRdb copy retains only in-frame clones and omits some. The sample includes some 16,000 clones, around 77% seen only once; the top ten take around 9.6%. Before the COVID-19 pandemic, during about 2010-2018, CD4+ T cells were taken from unexposed donors. Isolation of CD4+ T cells took place after less than twelve days in culture. This entry is derived from a study of CD4 T cells in relation to SARS-CoV-2 and coronaviruses. Across the whole study: Controls used an HIV-1 Nef peptide pool or no peptide.

This receptor was taken from a human donor in good health. The chain joins TRBV5-1 to TRBJ2-1, with TRBD2 matching over 9 bases. The specimen was CD4+ T cells from PBMCs, cultured in vitro. The CDR3 DNA sequence: TGCGCCAGCAGACCGCTAGCGGGGAGCTCCTACAATGAGCAGTTCTTC. As protein: CASRPLAGSSYNEQFF.